A single sample is the source of the 16 T cell receptor beta chains below, sequenced in a study of shared clonotypes between healthy human individuals. The data were produced by immunoSEQ multiplex PCR, yet TCRdb's version contains in-frame clones alone and is incomplete. The table lists 2.5 million or so clones, about 92% of them singletons. The source material was naive CD4+ T cells sorted from blood. The subset here: CD45RA+ positively selected. Receptor source: a man between 18 and 29 years old in good health.

The CDR3 bases are TGTGCCAGCAGTGGGGGACTAGCGGGAGTCGATGAGCAGTTCTTC. Its protein product is CASSGGLAGVDEQFF. The chain has TRBV6-4 and TRBJ2-1, with 14 bases aligning to TRBD2. The germline CDR1 and CDR2 sequences are MRHNA and SNTAGT. There are 15 residues in the CDR3. J gave up 8 bases and V 4 bases, and 4 bases lay outside the gene matches.

The chain recombines TRBV5-5 with TRBJ2-7; 9 bases agree with TRBD1. Germline assignment: CDR1 SGHKS and CDR2 YYEKEE (reference sequence). This CDR3 spans 17 amino acids. The V and J ends lost 0 bases and 4 bases, in that order; junction bases with no gene match: 11. CDR3 region: CASSLATGGGIAYEQYF. DNA of the CDR3: TGTGCCAGCAGCTTGGCGACAGGGGGTGGGATCGCGTACGAGCAGTACTTC.

The CDR3 loop is CASSPGQGGQETQYF. In DNA form, the CDR3 reads TGTGCCAGCAGCCCGGGACAGGGTGGGCAAGAGACCCAGTACTTC. The chain employs TRBV7-9 and TRBJ2-5, with TRBD1 matching over 9 bases. With 5 bases clipped from V and 2 bases from J, the junction kept 6 bases outside the gene matches. Germline assignment: CDR1 SEHNR and CDR2 FQNEAQ (reference sequence). This CDR3 comprises 15 residues. The full variable domain, completed using reference TRBV7-9 and TRBJ2-5, is DTGVSQNPRHKITKRGQNVTFRCDPISEHNRLYWYRQTLGQGPEFLTYFQNEAQLEKSRLLSDRFSAERPKGSFSTLEIQRTEQGDSAMYLCASSPGQGGQETQYFGPGTRLLVL.

V is TRBV27 and J is TRBJ1-5; possible D gene TRBD1, 5 bases. This CDR3 is built from 16 residues. V gave up 0 bases and J gave up 2 bases, with 11 bases separating them. Germline V gene data show CDR1 as MNHEY and CDR2 as SMNVEV (reference sequence). CDR3: CASSLSRQGGNQPQHF. The CDR3 bases are TGTGCCAGCAGTTTATCAAGGCAGGGCGGCAATCAGCCCCAGCATTTT.

V and J are TRBV29-1 and TRBJ2-7, with D possibly TRBD1 on 5 matching bases. CDR1 and CDR2 (germline): SQVTM, ANQGSEA. The CDR3 has 13 amino acids. Trimming removed 4 bases at V and 4 bases at J, with 14 bases between. In nucleotides, the CDR3 is TGCAGCGTTGGGGCCCCTCAGGGATACGAGCAGTACTTC. The encoded protein is CSVGAPQGYEQYF.

The chain combines TRBV7-9 with TRBJ1-6; 7 bases are shared with TRBD1. Germline V gives CDR1 SEHNR, CDR2 FQNEAQ (reference sequence). The junction had 11 bases not matched to a gene; V was cut back by 5 bases and J by 7 bases. This CDR3 spans 16 amino acids. The CDR3 DNA reads TGTGCCAGCAGCCCCTCAGGGGGGGGTGTGAATTCACCCCTCCACTTT. Translating it yields CASSPSGGGVNSPLHF.

About this clone itself: Other nucleotide sequences in the sample specify the same CDR3. The chain links TRBV19 to TRBJ2-3, with TRBD1 matching over 10 bases. CDR1 LNHDA and CDR2 SQIVND come from the germline V gene (reference sequence). This CDR3 contains 14 residues. J was trimmed by 3 bases and V by 6 bases; bases with no gene match: 3. As DNA, the CDR3 is TGTGCCAGTAGGGACAGGGGGTCGACAGATACGCAGTATTTT. It specifies CASRDRGSTDTQYF.

This chain joins TRBV4-1 and TRBJ2-7; possibly TRBD1 for D (6 bases). The CDR3 is 12 amino acids. The germline V gene has CDR1 MGHRA and CDR2 YSYEKL. The ends were cut back, 6 bases at V and 3 bases at J, with 9 bases in the middle. CDR3 region: CASSRDNYEQYF. CDR3 in DNA: TGCGCCAGCAGTCGGGACAACTACGAGCAGTACTTC.

The genes are TRBV11-2 and TRBJ2-7; D gene ambiguous. Germline assignment: CDR1 SGHAT and CDR2 FQNNGV. V lost 2 bases and J 6 bases, leaving 14 bases between the germline ends. The CDR3 is made up of 14 amino acids. This CDR3 reads CASSLTLGKGEQYF. The CDR3 DNA reads TGTGCCAGCAGCTTAACCCTAGGGAAAGGCGAGCAGTACTTC.

In DNA, the CDR3 is TGTGCCAGCAGCGCCCGACTTGGCGGAAAACTGTTTTTT. Residues: CASSARLGGKLFF. The chain links TRBV5-8 to TRBJ1-4; D uncertain. CDR1 is SGHTS and CDR2 is YDEGEE in the germline V gene. V was pared by 4 bases and J by 10 bases, with 14 bases between. This CDR3 comprises 13 residues.

Here the CDR3 DNA reads TGTGCCAGCAGTGGACTAGCGGGGACCTCAGATACGCAGTATTTT. This translates into CASSGLAGTSDTQYF. This chain joins TRBV2 and TRBJ2-3; 11 positions match TRBD2. The CDR3 loop spans 15 amino acids. V shed 4 bases and J 4 bases; nucleotides not matched to a gene: 4. The germline CDR1 and CDR2 sequences are SNHLY and FYNNEI.

This chain uses TRBV4-2 with TRBJ1-2; D call uncertain. CDR3 size: 13 residues. V lost 0 bases and J 5 bases, leaving 7 bases between the germline ends. Germline CDR1 and CDR2: LGHNA and YNFKEQ. CDR3 protein: CASSQDFDYGYTF. In DNA form, the CDR3 reads TGTGCCAGCAGCCAAGATTTCGATTATGGCTACACCTTC.

Notes on this clone: Germline is not matched at one junction end, which may reflect a read error. V gene TRBV7-7 combines with J gene TRBJ2-2; 7 bases match TRBD2. Per germline, CDR1 SSHAT and CDR2 FNYEAQ (reference sequence). CDR3 size: 15 residues. CDR3 sequence (DNA): TGTGCTAGCAGCAATTCGGGGGGAGCGAGCGGGGAGCTGTTTTTT. As protein: CASSNSGGASGELFF.

The chain combines TRBV2 with TRBJ2-3, with D perhaps matching TRBD2 (6 bases). Germline CDR1 reads SNHLY; CDR2 reads FYNNEI. The ends were cut back, 8 bases at V and 4 bases at J, with 13 bases in the middle. This CDR3 has 13 residues. The CDR3: CASRGPGADTQYF. DNA of the CDR3: TGTGCCAGCCGGGGCCCGGGGGCAGATACGCAGTATTTT.

CDR3 region: CASSPPSQLGKDTQYF. In DNA form, the CDR3 reads TGTGCCAGCAGCCCCCCGTCCCAGTTGGGGAAAGATACGCAGTATTTT. V is TRBV7-9 and J is TRBJ2-3, with D unresolved. V was trimmed by 5 bases and J by 5 bases, leaving 20 bases between them. The CDR3 covers 16 residues. Germline lookup yields CDR1 SEHNR and CDR2 FQNEAQ (reference sequence). Filled out from reference TRBV7-9 and TRBJ2-3, the complete variable domain reads DTGVSQNPRHKITKRGQNVTFRCDPISEHNRLYWYRQTLGQGPEFLTYFQNEAQLEKSRLLSDRFSAERPKGSFSTLEIQRTEQGDSAMYLCASSPPSQLGKDTQYFGPGTRLTVL.

This rearrangement joins TRBV5-1 to TRBJ1-1, with unresolved D. The V and J ends lost 0 bases and 3 bases respectively, with 9 bases between them. Germline CDR1 is SGHRS and CDR2 is YFSETQ. This CDR3 region has 14 residues. CDR3 in amino acids: CASSLEGLYTEAFF. CDR3 nucleotides: TGCGCCAGCAGCTTGGAAGGGTTGTACACTGAAGCTTTCTTT. The complete variable domain, with remaining parts taken from reference TRBV5-1 and TRBJ1-1, reads KAGVTQTPRYLIKTRGQQVTLSCSPISGHRSVSWYQQTPGQGLQFLFEYFSETQRNKGNFPGRFSGRQFSNSRSEMNVSTLELGDSALYLCASSLEGLYTEAFFGQGTRLTVV.